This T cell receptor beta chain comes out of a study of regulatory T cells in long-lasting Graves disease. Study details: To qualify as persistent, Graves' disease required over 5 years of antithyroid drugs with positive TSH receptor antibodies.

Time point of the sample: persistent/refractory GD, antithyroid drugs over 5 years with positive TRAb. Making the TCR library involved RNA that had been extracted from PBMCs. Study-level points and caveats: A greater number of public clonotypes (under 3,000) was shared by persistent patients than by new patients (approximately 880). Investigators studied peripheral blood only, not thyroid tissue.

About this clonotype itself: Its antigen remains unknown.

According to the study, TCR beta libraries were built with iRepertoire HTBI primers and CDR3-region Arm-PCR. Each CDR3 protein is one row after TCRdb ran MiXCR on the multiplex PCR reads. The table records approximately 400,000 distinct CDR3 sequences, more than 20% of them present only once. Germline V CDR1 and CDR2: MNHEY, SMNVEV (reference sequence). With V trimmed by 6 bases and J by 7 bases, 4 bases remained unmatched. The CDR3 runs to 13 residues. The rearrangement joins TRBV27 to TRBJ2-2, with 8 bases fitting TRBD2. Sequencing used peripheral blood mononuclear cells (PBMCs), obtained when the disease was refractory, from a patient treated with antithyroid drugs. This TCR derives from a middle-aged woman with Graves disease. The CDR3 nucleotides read TGTGCCAGCAGACGGCGGGAGGACGGGGAGCTGTTTTTT. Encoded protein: CASRRREDGELFF.